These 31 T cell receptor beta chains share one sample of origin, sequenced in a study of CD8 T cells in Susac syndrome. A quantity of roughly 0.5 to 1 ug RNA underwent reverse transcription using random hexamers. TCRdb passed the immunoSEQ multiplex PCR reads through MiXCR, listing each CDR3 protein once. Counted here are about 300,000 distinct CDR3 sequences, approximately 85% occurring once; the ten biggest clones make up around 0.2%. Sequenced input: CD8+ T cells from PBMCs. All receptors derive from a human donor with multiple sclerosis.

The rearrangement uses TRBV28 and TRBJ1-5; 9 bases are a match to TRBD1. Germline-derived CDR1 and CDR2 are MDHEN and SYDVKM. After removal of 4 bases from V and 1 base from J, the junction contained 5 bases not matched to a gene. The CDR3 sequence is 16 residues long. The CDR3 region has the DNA TGTGCCAGCAGTTCCGCCGGGACAGGGAGCAATCAGCCCCAGCATTTT. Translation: CASSSAGTGSNQPQHF.

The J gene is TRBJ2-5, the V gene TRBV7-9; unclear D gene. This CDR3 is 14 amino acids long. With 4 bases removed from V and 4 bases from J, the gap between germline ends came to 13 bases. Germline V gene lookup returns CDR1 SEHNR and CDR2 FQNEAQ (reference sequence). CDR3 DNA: TGTGCCAGCAGCTATGTCGGGCCCCCAGAGACCCAGTACTTC. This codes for CASSYVGPPETQYF.

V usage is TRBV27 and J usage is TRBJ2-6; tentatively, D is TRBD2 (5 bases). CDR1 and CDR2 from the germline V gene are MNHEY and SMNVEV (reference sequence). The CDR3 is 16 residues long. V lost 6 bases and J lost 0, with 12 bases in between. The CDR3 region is CASSLPGISGANVLTF. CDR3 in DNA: TGTGCCAGCAGCTTACCCGGGATCTCTGGGGCCAACGTCCTGACTTTC.

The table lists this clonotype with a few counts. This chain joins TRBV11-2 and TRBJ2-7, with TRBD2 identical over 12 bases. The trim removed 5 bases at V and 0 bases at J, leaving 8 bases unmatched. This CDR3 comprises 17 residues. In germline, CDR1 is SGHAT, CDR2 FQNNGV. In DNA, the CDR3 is TGTGCCAGCAGCCAGAGACTAGCGGGAGTCAACTCCTACGAGCAGTACTTC. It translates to CASSQRLAGVNSYEQYF.

The CDR3 coding sequence is TGCAGTGCCCCCTTAGAGCGGGACTATCCCTACGAGCAGTACTTC. Protein: CSAPLERDYPYEQYF. The V call is TRBV20-1, the J call TRBJ2-7, with 7 bases fitting TRBD2. Germline-derived CDR1 and CDR2 are DFQATT and SNEGSKA (reference sequence). V trimming: 6 bases; J trimming: 2 bases; junction bases outside the gene matches: 13. The CDR3 consists of 15 residues.

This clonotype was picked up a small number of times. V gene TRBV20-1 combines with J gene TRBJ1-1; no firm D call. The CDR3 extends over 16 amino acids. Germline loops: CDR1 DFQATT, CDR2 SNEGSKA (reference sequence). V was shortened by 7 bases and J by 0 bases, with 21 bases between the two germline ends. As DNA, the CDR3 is TGCAGTGTTCCTTGGCCGGTGGCTACCCTGAACACTGAAGCTTTCTTT. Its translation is CSVPWPVATLNTEAFF.

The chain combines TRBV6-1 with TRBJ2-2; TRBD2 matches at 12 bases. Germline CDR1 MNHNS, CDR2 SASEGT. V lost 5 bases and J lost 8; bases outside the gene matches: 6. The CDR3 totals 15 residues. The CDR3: CASSQLAGGGGELFF. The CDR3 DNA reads TGTGCCAGCAGTCAACTAGCGGGAGGTGGTGGGGAGCTGTTTTTT.

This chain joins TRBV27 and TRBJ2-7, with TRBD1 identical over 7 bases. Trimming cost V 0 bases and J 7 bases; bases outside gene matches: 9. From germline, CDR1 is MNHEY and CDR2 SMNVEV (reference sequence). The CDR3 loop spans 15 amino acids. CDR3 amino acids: CASSLSSGGSGEQYF. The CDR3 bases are TGTGCCAGCAGTTTATCGTCAGGGGGAAGTGGGGAGCAGTACTTC.

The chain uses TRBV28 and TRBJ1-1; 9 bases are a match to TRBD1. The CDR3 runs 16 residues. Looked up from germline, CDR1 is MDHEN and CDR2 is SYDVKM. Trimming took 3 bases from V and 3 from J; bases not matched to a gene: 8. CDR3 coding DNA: TGTGCCAGCAGTTTCCACAGGGGGCGTGGGTACACTGAAGCTTTCTTT. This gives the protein CASSFHRGRGYTEAFF.

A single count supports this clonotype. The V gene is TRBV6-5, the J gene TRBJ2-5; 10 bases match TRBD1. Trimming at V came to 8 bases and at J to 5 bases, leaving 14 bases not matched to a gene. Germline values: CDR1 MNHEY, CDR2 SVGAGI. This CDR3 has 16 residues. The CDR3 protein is CASQLLGTGEGETQYF. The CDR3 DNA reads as TGTGCCAGCCAGTTACTCGGGACAGGGGAGGGGGAGACCCAGTACTTC.

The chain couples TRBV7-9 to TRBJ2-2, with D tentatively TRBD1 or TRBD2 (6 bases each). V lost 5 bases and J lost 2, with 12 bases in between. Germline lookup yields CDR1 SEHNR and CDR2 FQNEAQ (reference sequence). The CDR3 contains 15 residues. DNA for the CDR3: TGTGCCAGCAGCCGCATGGGGGGCAACACCGGGGAGCTGTTTTTT. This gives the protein CASSRMGGNTGELFF.

The CDR3 nucleotides are TGCGCCAGCAGCCCCGGGTTCACTGAAGCTTTCTTT. It is translated as CASSPGFTEAFF. The chain recombines TRBV4-1 with TRBJ1-1; no firm D call. V was pared by 4 bases and J by 4 bases, with 7 bases between. CDR3 length equals 12 residues. CDR1 is MGHRA, CDR2 YSYEKL, per germline.

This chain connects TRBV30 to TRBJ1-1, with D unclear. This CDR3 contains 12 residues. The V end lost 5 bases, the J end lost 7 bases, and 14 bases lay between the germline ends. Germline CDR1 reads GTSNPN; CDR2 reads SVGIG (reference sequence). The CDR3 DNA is TGTGCCTGGGACGAGGACCGATTTGAAGCTTTCTTT. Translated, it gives CAWDEDRFEAFF.

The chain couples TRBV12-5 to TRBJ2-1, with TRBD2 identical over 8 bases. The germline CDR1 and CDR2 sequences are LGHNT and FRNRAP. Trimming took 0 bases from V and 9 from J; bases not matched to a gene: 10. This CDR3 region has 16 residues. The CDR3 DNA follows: TGTGCTAGTGGTTTGGTACTAACTAGCGGATATGGTGAGCAGTTCTTC. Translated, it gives CASGLVLTSGYGEQFF.

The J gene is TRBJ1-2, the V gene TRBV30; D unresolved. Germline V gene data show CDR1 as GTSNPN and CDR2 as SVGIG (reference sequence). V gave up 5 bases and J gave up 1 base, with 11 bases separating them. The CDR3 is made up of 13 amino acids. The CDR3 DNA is TGTGCCTGGGCAGTGGGGTTTAACTATGGCTACACCTTC. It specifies CAWAVGFNYGYTF.

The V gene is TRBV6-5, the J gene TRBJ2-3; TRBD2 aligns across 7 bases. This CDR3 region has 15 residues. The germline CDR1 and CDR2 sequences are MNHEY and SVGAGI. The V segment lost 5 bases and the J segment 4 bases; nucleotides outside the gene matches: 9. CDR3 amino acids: CASSLLRERPDTQYF. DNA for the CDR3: TGTGCCAGCAGTCTGTTGCGGGAGAGGCCAGATACGCAGTATTTT.

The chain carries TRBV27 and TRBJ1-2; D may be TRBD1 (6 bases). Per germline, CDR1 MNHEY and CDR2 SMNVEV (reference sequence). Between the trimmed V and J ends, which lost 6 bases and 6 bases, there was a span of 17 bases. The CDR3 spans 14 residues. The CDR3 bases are TGTGCCAGCAGCGCAGTTGGGGGGGCTAATGGCTACACCTTC. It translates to CASSAVGGANGYTF.

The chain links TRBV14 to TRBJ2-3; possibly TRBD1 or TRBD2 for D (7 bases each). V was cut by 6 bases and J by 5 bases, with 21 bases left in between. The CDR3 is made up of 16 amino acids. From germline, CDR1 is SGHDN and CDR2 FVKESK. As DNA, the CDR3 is TGTGCCAGCAGTCGACAGGGAGGGCGTAAGAAAGATACGCAGTATTTT. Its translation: CASSRQGGRKKDTQYF.

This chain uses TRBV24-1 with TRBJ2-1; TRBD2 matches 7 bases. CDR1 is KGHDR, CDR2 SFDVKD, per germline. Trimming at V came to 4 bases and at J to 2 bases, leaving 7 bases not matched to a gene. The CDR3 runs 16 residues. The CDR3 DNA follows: TGTGCCACCAGTGACCAAGCGGGACTAACCTACAATGAGCAGTTCTTC. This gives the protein CATSDQAGLTYNEQFF.

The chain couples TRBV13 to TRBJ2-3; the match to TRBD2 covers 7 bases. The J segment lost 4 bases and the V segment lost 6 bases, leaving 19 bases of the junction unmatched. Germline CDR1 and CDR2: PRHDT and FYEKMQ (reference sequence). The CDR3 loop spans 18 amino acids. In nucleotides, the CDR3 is TGTGCCAGCAGTTCGCCCAGCGAGCGGGAACCCCGTCCAGATACGCAGTATTTT. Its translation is CASSSPSEREPRPDTQYF.

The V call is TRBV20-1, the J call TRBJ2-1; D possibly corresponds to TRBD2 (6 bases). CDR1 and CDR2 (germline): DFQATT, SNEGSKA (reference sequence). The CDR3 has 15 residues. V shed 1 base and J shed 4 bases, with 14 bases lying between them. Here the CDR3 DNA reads TGCAGTGCTAGAGGGGGCGGGACTTCGTACAATGAGCAGTTCTTC. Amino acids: CSARGGGTSYNEQFF.

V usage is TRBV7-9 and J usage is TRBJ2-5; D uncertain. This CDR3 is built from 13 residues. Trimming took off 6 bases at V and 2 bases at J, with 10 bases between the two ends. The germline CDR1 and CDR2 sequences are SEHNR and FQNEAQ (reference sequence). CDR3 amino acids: CASSAGVQETQYF. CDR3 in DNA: TGTGCCAGCAGTGCTGGGGTGCAAGAGACCCAGTACTTC.

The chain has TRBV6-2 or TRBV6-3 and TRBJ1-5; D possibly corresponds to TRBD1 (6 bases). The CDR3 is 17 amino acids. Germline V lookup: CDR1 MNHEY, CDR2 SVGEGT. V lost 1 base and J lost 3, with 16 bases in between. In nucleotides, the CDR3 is TGTGCCAGCAGTTACTTCGGGGGGGCTGATTCCAATCAGCCCCAGCATTTT. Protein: CASSYFGGADSNQPQHF.

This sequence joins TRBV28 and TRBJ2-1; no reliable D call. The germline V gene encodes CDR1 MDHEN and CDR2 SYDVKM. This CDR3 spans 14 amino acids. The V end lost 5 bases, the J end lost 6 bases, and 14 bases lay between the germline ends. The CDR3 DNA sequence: TGTGCCAGCAGTCAACTCCTATACCCCAATGAGCAGTTCTTC. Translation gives CASSQLLYPNEQFF.

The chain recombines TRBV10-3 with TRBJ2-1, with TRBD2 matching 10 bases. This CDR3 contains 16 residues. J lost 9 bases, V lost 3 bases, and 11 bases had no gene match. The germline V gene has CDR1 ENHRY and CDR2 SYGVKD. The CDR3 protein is CAISEDQREGWFEQFF. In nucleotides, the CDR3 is TGTGCCATCAGTGAAGATCAGCGGGAGGGATGGTTTGAGCAGTTCTTC.

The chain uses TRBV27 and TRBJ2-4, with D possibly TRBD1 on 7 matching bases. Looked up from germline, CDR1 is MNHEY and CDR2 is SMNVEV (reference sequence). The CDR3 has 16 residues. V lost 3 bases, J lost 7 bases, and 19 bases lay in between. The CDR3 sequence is CASSLRGGPRDNIQYF. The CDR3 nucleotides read TGTGCCAGCAGTTTGCGAGGGGGCCCGCGGGATAACATTCAGTACTTC.

The CDR3 reads CASRGHSGNTIYF. The DNA of the CDR3 is TGTGCCAGCAGGGGACACTCTGGAAACACCATATATTTT. The chain combines TRBV12-3 or TRBV12-4 with TRBJ1-3, with a weak D call TRBD1 (6 bases). V shed 6 bases and J shed 0 bases, with 6 bases lying between them. The CDR3 is 13 amino acids.

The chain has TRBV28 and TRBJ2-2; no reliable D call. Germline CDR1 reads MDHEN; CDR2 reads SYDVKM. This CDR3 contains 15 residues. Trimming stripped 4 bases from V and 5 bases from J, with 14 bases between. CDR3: CASSSGPSRTGELFF. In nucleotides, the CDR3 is TGTGCCAGCAGTTCCGGCCCTTCGAGAACCGGGGAGCTGTTTTTT. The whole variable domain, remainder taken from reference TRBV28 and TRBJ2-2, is DVKVTQSSRYLVKRTGEKVFLECVQDMDHENMFWYRQDPGLGLRLIYFSYDVKMKEKGDIPEGYSVSREKKERFSLILESASTNQTSMYLCASSSGPSRTGELFFGEGSRLTVL.

The CDR3 DNA follows: TGCAGCGTTGAAATACTTAGCGGGAGTTTGGTCGAGCAGTACTTC. Translated, it gives CSVEILSGSLVEQYF. This chain joins TRBV29-1 and TRBJ2-7; 9 bases map to TRBD2. This CDR3 has 15 residues. The V gene's germline CDR1 is SQVTM and CDR2 ANQGSEA. V lost 2 bases and J lost 6; bases outside the gene matches: 11.

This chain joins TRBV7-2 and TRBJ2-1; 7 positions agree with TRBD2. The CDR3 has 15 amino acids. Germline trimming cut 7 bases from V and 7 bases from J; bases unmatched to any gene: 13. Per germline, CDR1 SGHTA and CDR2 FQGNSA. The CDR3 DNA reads TGTGCCAGCACCCCTCGCGGGAGCTTGGAGAATGAGCAGTTCTTC. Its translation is CASTPRGSLENEQFF.

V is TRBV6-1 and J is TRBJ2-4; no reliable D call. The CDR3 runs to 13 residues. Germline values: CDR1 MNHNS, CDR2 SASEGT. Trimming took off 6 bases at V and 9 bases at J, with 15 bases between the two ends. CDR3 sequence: CASRGPSHGIQYF. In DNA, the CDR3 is TGTGCCAGCAGAGGGCCAAGCCATGGCATTCAGTACTTC.